The TCR beta chain under discussion was sequenced for a study of blood T cell repertoires in COVID-19 (dated by TCRdb to 2020 to 2021). About the full investigation: Samples from collaborators originated in the United States, Italy and Spain and spanned both the acute and convalescent phases of COVID-19. The material from the prospective study consisted of cDNA or gDNA derived from T cells, B-cell-depleted T cells, or PBMCs. Subjects who had been exposed to COVID-19, were actively infected with it, or had recovered from it provided the deeply sampled blood TCRbeta repertoires that made up the dataset. The repertoires were made available in a free public database intended to serve as a resource for research on the immune response to SARS-CoV-2. Samples came from the ongoing ImmuneRACE study (first 160 participants) plus 1,254 subjects from 6 global collaborators. A de-identified subject ID, COVID-19 status, age in years and sex were almost always included in the sample metadata. HLA class I and class II types, where available, came from metadata supplied by the sample provider rather than from assay-based typing. Findings and caveats that apply to the study as a whole: Clinical and demographic metadata were provided uncurated, with the amount varying by source and participant.

A second Seattle source provided samples from volunteer blood donors who had recovered from COVID-19. Each collaborating institution followed its own protocols to collect whole blood in K2EDTA tubes. For TCRbeta analysis, collaborators shipped samples in one of three forms: frozen whole blood, isolated PBMCs, or DNA extracted from either of those sample types. TCRbeta CDR3 regions were amplified from genomic DNA by means of the immunoSEQ Assay, a bias-controlled multiplex PCR. The authors processed their data as follows. Nucleated cell counts per sample were estimated from amplification of reference gene primers within the assay. Sequence reads were collapsed and filtered to measure the absolute abundance of every unique TCRbeta CDR3 rearrangement. For each sample, productive Simpson clonality was calculated as the square root of Simpson's diversity index across productive rearrangements. As stored in TCRdb, this immuneACCESS dataset retains in-frame rearrangements with V and J assigned. A fraction of the clones does not appear; measured against another copy, unresolved V genes explain less than half of the discrepancy, and the remainder lacks a known reason. V, J and clone size are those of that table, while D and trimming were read from the DNA. This sample gives 310,000 or so clones in total; around 88% of them show up just once. The ten biggest clones cover 2% to 2.5% of the sample.

The CDR3 spans 17 residues, from the cysteine through the phenylalanine. Only the CDR3 part of the read is kept: 51 bases, read in frame from the first base. At the junction V is shortened by 4 bases and J by 5 bases; bases outside the gene matches: 10. CDR1 and CDR2 (SGHTA, FQGTGA) derive from the germline V gene. On this clone: What antigen it recognizes has not been identified. No base quality information exists; no much larger clone differs at one position.

The sequenced sample consisted of peripheral blood. This clonotype originated in a woman in her 30s who had recovered from COVID-19. The V gene is TRBV7-3 and the J gene is TRBJ2-2; TRBD2 lines up with 10 middle nucleotides. Here is the DNA: TGTGCCAGCAGCTCCACTCCGGGACTAGCGCTTACCGGGGAGCTGTTTTTT. Its translation reads: CASSSTPGLALTGELFF. Joined to the reference TRBV7-3 and TRBJ2-2 proteins, this CDR3 gives the full variable domain: GAGVSQTPSNKVTEKGKYVELRCDPISGHTALYWYRQSLGQGPEFLIYFQGTGAADDSGLPNDRFFAVRPEGSVSTLKIQRTERGDSAVYLCASSSTPGLALTGELFFGEGSRLTVL.